This T cell receptor (beta chain) was sequenced during a study of cytomegalovirus exposure and HLA in healthy donors. The study's findings and limits: Earlier analysis yielded a pattern in which most TCR beta V segments were productive about 87% or about 30% of the time. Within a later analysis, the majority of CMV-associated TCR beta chains appeared HLA-restricted.

In the PCR, 60 Vbeta and 13 Jbeta primers were used. The protocol was immunoSEQ multiplex PCR, while the TCRdb copy is restricted to in-frame clones and leaves out a portion. The repertoire holds 250,000 to 300,000 clones, with about 83% as singletons. As to this clone: Its antigen remains unidentified.

Specimen: PBMCs. This clonotype was sampled from a woman aged 40 to 50 in good health and CMV-seropositive.

Written as DNA, the CDR3 is TGTGCCAGCAGCTCCCAATCCGGACAGGTCACCTACGAGCAGTACTTC. Protein sequence: CASSSQSGQVTYEQYF. The chain recombines TRBV11-2 with TRBJ2-7; 7 nucleotides line up with TRBD1. The germline CDR1 and CDR2 sequences are SGHAT and FQNNGV. V shed 4 bases, J shed 2 bases, and the junction held 11 bases outside the gene matches. The CDR3 sequence is 16 residues long.